The clone carrying this T cell receptor (beta chain) was seen just once. Its matching antigen is unknown. Some clones are missing from TCRdb's copy, which holds only in-frame ones; the method was immunoSEQ multiplex PCR. The sample lists some 60,000 clones, around 90% occurring once. The data were obtained in a study of OX40 agonist ivuxolimab in advanced cancers. In the study overall: The drug used for patients, ivuxolimab, was an agonistic anti-OX40 (CD134) antibody. A mean age of approximately 64 years, range about 20 to 85, was recorded, and over 65% were male.

Whole-study results and caveats: At 0.1 to 3.0 mg/kg, clonal expansion of CD4+ and CD8+ blood T cells had occurred by week 6.

Unmatched junction bases numbered 5, after V lost 3 bases and J lost 7 bases. In germline, CDR1 is SGHRS, CDR2 YFSETQ. This CDR3 is built from 16 residues. The chain links TRBV5-1 to TRBJ2-2; 14 bases are a match to TRBD2. The source material was CD4+ or CD8+ T cells sorted from blood, sampled in a trial of the OX40 agonist ivuxolimab. The sequence was collected from an adult with an advanced solid tumor such as melanoma, head and neck, liver or kidney cancer. The CDR3 here is CASSWGLAGAIGELFF. Here the CDR3 DNA reads TGCGCCAGCAGCTGGGGACTAGCGGGAGCTATCGGGGAGCTGTTTTTT.